Shown below are 6 T cell receptor beta chains from a single sample sequenced in a study of cytomegalovirus exposure and HLA in healthy donors. Primers included in the PCR were 60 Vbeta and 13 Jbeta primers. Sequencing was performed with immunoSEQ multiplex PCR; in TCRdb, only in-frame clones are kept and a portion is missing. The data contain 95,000 to 100,000 clones, more than 80% of them singletons. The specimen was PBMCs. These receptors were obtained from a man under 40 in good health and CMV-seronegative.

This clone was detected once. The V call is TRBV7-8, the J call TRBJ2-5; TRBD2 matches at 8 bases. V lost 5 bases, J lost 0 bases, and 5 bases stayed unmatched. Looked up from germline, CDR1 is SGHVS and CDR2 is FQNEAQ. The CDR3 length is 15 residues. CDR3 region: CASSPLAGYQETQYF. The DNA for the CDR3 is TGTGCCAGCAGCCCCTTAGCGGGGTACCAAGAGACCCAGTACTTC.

The chain uses TRBV5-1 and TRBJ2-7; TRBD1 agrees at 7 bases. CDR3 size: 14 residues. V was pared by 4 bases and J by 5 bases, with 9 bases of the junction left unmatched. Germline CDR1 and CDR2: SGHRS and YFSETQ. The CDR3 coding sequence is TGCGCCAGCAGCCCCAGGGACAGAAGCCACGAGCAGTACTTC. This gives the protein CASSPRDRSHEQYF.

This chain uses TRBV10-3 with TRBJ1-2; D might be TRBD1 (5 bases). The CDR3 contains 11 residues. Germline V gene data show CDR1 as ENHRY and CDR2 as SYGVKD. V lost 6 bases and J lost 4, with 6 bases in between. The CDR3 sequence is CAISGGYGYTF. The CDR3 coding sequence is TGTGCCATCAGCGGGGGCTATGGCTACACCTTC.

The rearrangement uses TRBV27 and TRBJ2-7; D is ambiguous. From germline, CDR1 is MNHEY and CDR2 SMNVEV (reference sequence). The V end lost 2 bases, the J end lost 4 bases, and 15 bases lay between the germline ends. This CDR3 comprises 15 residues. The CDR3 DNA is TGTGCCAGCAGTTTAAAGTCAGGCTTGCTTTACGAGCAGTACTTC. Its translation: CASSLKSGLLYEQYF.

The CDR3 sequence is CSVGGQGYNEQFF. In nucleotides, the CDR3 is TGCAGCGTTGGGGGACAGGGGTACAATGAGCAGTTCTTC. The rearrangement joins TRBV29-1 to TRBJ2-1; 10 bases agree with TRBD1. Germline trimming cut 4 bases from V and 4 bases from J; bases unmatched to any gene: 1. Germline V CDR1 and CDR2: SQVTM, ANQGSEA. The CDR3 totals 13 residues.

This chain connects TRBV28 to TRBJ2-2; D remains unclear. The length of the CDR3 is 15 residues. Trimming left V 5 bases short and J 0 bases short, with 10 bases between. Germline V CDR1 and CDR2: MDHEN, SYDVKM. The CDR3 reads CASSDSGTNTGELFF. CDR3 in DNA: TGTGCCAGCAGTGACTCGGGTACGAACACCGGGGAGCTGTTTTTT.